This TCR beta chain was captured in a study of technical replicates of blood from several donors. There are 15 residues in the CDR3. V gave up 4 bases and J gave up 1 base, with 12 bases separating them. The germline CDR1 and CDR2 sequences are SGDLS and YYNGEE. Method: immunoSEQ multiplex PCR; TCRdb's copy keeps in-frame clones and lacks some. The repertoire has 75,000 to 85,000 clones, 81% of them found once; the top ten carry around 3.9%. The source is a human donor in good health. Some clones in this sample may be carry-over from other donors' samples. The V and J genes are TRBV9 and TRBJ2-1, with a tentative D call TRBD2 (6 bases). Sequencing was performed on PBMCs. CDR3 amino acids: CASSPSGLSYNEQFF. CDR3 sequence (DNA): TGTGCCAGCAGCCCCAGCGGGTTATCCTACAATGAGCAGTTCTTC.